This TCR beta chain originates from a study of Graves' ophthalmopathy and Graves' hyperthyroidism. Notes on the study in general: Most expanded thyroid clonotypes above 0.001 frequency also appeared in blood.

As for this clonotype: The antigen is undetermined.

Amplification from RNA transcripts yielded the TCR beta CDR3 regions. The library came from an HTBI-primed first-round RT-PCR and a second-round multiplex PCR. Via MiXCR, TCRdb re-called the multiplex PCR reads, giving one row per CDR3 protein. Among about 620,000 distinct CDR3 sequences, roughly 20% were seen once, and the ten largest hold approximately 6.9%. Included hyperthyroidism patients were aged 18 to 65 and newly diagnosed (under 2 months' duration). The authors isolated PBMCs from around 10 ml of fresh peripheral blood. Germline assignment: CDR1 SGHRS and CDR2 YFSETQ. CDR3 length equals 13 residues. Trimming stripped 1 base from V and 7 bases from J, with 10 bases between.

The source of this sequence is a woman between 18 and 29 years old with stable Graves' hyperthyroidism. Some clones in this sample may be carry-over from other donors' samples. The genes are TRBV5-1 and TRBJ2-3; D unresolved. The sequenced sample was peripheral blood. CDR3 residues: CASSLKTRHTQYF. CDR3 in DNA: TGCGCCAGCAGCTTGAAAACCCGTCATACGCAGTATTTT.